The T cell receptor (beta chain) under discussion was sequenced for a study of blood T cell repertoires in COVID-19. Study summary: The United States, Italy and Spain were the sources of the acute and convalescent COVID-19 samples. T cells, B-cell-depleted T cells, or PBMCs supplied cDNA or gDNA.

Original analysis: Amplification from reference gene primers served as the basis for estimated nucleated cell counts. The method was immunoSEQ multiplex PCR; TCRdb's version includes in-frame clones alone and lacks a portion of them. The V and J calls and clone size are taken from that table; D and trimming were inferred from the DNA. The sample consists of some 150,000 clones, about four fifths of them appearing once. V was clipped by 6 bases and J by 2 bases; unmatched bases: 4. In germline, CDR1 is LNHDA, CDR2 SQIVND (reference sequence). The CDR3 is 14 residues long. Sequenced sample: peripheral blood. V gene TRBV19 combines with J gene TRBJ1-3, with 7 bases that match TRBD1. The source of this sequence is a man between 60 and 75 years old with acute or convalescent COVID-19. The DNA for the CDR3 is TGTGCCAGTAGCAAGGGGGCAGCTGGAAACACCATATATTTT. Protein: CASSKGAAGNTIYF.